This T cell receptor beta chain was captured in a study of cytomegalovirus exposure and HLA in healthy donors (dated by TCRdb to the late 2010s). For the wider study: In an earlier analysis of some 550 of the donors, about 270 Gb of sequence data and 120 million or so unique TCR beta sequences from 180 million or so T cells were reported. Roughly 320 gigabases of sequencing data and around 80 million unique TCR sequences made up an early release that covered several hundred HLA-typed donors. The genetic ancestry cluster associated with self-reported Caucasian donors included 81% of the 300 to 450 genotyped donors. The aim of the study was to test whether cataloging public T cell receptors could identify signatures of past pathogen exposure. Using immunosequencing, the study profiled T cell repertoires from about 620 subjects and related those repertoires to cytomegalovirus serostatus. Besides the first cohort of 666 subjects, a separate validation cohort made up of some 110 different subjects was used. The study combined high-throughput TCR immunosequencing, statistical association of individual TCRs with disease status, and machine learning to predict cytomegalovirus infection status. A later analysis re-analyzed previously published TCR beta repertoires from 500 to 700 donors and added high-resolution HLA genotyping to study TCR occurrence patterns. In the later analysis, no new phenotypic data were used to find candidate immune exposures; instead, reliance was placed on TCR beta sequences and their occurrence across donors. To decide whether each TCR beta V gene segment behaved as functional or pseudogenic, an earlier analysis of approximately 600 of the donors relied on high-throughput TCR beta sequencing. Donor age, sex, ethnicity and CMV serostatus were compiled together with the repertoire data. A later genetic analysis took genome-wide SNP genotypes for about 55% of the 666 donors and used that subset as a discovery cohort. All discovery cohort repertoires had been generated using a single sequencing platform. HLA typing covered class I and class II loci at four-digit resolution. The number of donors typed differed by locus, with about 629-630 for A, B, C, DRB1 and DQB1, roughly 550 for DQA1, 600 to 610 for DPA1, and roughly 450 for DPB1. Because of strong linkage in the cohort, roughly five DR-DQ haplotypes were treated as single units for association and clustering. Among some 410 genotyped donors of the cohort, an average of roughly 240,000 unique TCR beta nucleotide sequences were sequenced per donor, around 20% of them non-productive.

In total, more than 500 healthy bone marrow donors made up the cohort. All cohort members were sampled while nominally healthy, although unrecorded immune exposures were likely present. The donor was CMV seropositive and was included in the group of some 290 seropositive cohort members. Every donor gave a peripheral blood sample, and the peripheral blood mononuclear cells from that sample were used for TCR beta sequencing. Genomic DNA extraction from the blood cell samples was performed with the Qiagen DNeasy Blood Extraction Kit. On this clone: What antigen it recognizes has not been identified. No much larger clone is present one base from it, and per-base qualities are unavailable.

CDR1 and CDR2 are read off the germline V gene as MDHEN and SYDVKM. V drops 2 bases and J drops 6 bases, leaving 11 bases in between. The CDR3 covers 13 residues, taking in both the cysteine and the phenylalanine. Of all the DNA, just the CDR3 is kept, 39 bases in frame from base 1. The investigation overall reported the following: Some IMGT-functional V segments, including TRBV6-2 and TRBV6-3, could not be distinguished by the 87-base-pair reads and were therefore excluded. Sequencing depth was assumed to be roughly uniform across donors in the presence/absence analyses, though that assumption may not hold. Because HLA typing was missing for some donors at each locus, association tests included only the typed subset. V-gene and J-gene trimming of TCR beta chains was associated with a missense DCLRE1C variant in a later genetic analysis, and the association was replicated in an independent cohort. Correlated functional status among segregating V segments might reflect linkage disequilibrium, but an unknown experimental factor could not be ruled out. CMV serostatus was the only immune exposure information available for the cohort. The classifier was reported to diagnose cytomegalovirus status with high specificity and sensitivity in both the original cohort and the validation cohort. Because counts were too low, more than 15 rarely observed V segments, including chromosome 9 orphons, were excluded from the earlier analysis of around 640 of the donors. A few of the identified cytomegalovirus-associated TCR beta chains were confirmed in vitro to be specific for cytomegalovirus antigens. In a later analysis, 15,000 to 20,000 TCR beta sequences were associated with specific HLA alleles at a false discovery rate of 0.05. A cluster of highly shared sequence variants was judged likely to be a technical artifact of the sequencing pipeline. In this cohort, only TCR beta chains were sequenced, and detectable features were limited by the absence of alpha or paired-chain data. Across donors, most TCR sequences were observed very rarely, whereas some public TCRs were present in many individuals. In a later genetic analysis, fewer N-insertions in productive TCRs were reported among donors in an Asian-associated ancestry cluster than the approximately 670-donor mean. A later analysis reported that several top co-occurrence clusters appeared linked to parvovirus B19, influenza, CMV and Epstein-Barr virus. According to a later analysis, TCR association rates differed among HLA loci, with DRB1 alleles showing the most associated TCRs and HLA-C alleles showing the fewest. Strong co-occurrence of HLA alleles, especially DR and DQ, made assigning TCR associations to individual alleles difficult. In the study, around 160 TCR beta chains were listed as associated with cytomegalovirus. Broadly in line with IMGT annotations, most TCR beta V segments showed up in productive rearrangements about 87% or about 30% of the time in an earlier analysis of 587 of the donors. A later analysis found that HLA-associated TCR beta chains were more clonally expanded and had lower generation probabilities than equally common non-associated chains. It was suggested by the authors that the approach could potentially be generalized to other disease states and immunological phenotypes. A further reported finding was that TCR beta sequences accurately predicted the HLA-A and HLA-B alleles for most subjects in the first cohort. According to a later analysis, most CMV-associated TCR beta chains appeared to be HLA-restricted, and the HLA associations seemed to be driven largely by CMV exposure.

Receptors were amplified or captured by the immunoSEQ multiplex PCR assay. For the multiplex PCR, a mixture combining 60 forward primers for TCR Vbeta segments and 13 reverse primers for TCR Jbeta segments was used. A multiplex PCR assay on genomic DNA amplified the CDR3 region of rearranged TCR beta genes. The amplified TCR beta libraries were sequenced on the Illumina HiSeq System as 87-base-pair reads. The authors' analysis ran thus. A later analysis counted 75 million to 100 million unique TCR beta chains across the 600 to 850 repertoires, and 9.5 million to 11 million of these chains were shared by at least two donors. A nearest-neighbor algorithm error-corrected the raw reads and collapsed the reads into unique sequences, merging closely related sequences to remove PCR and sequencing errors. CDR3 sequences were aligned to IMGT reference sequences to assign V, D and J gene segments. Each retained sequence needed at least a six-nucleotide match to both a V gene segment and a J gene segment. A rearrangement was called productive if the CDR3 had no stop codons and remained in frame with V and J, and every other rearrangement was called non-productive. CDR3 was defined according to IMGT convention as the region running from the second conserved V-encoded cysteine to the conserved J-encoded phenylalanine. Sequences without an unambiguous match to a single V gene segment were excluded from the earlier analysis of 450 to 750 of the donors. In an earlier analysis of about 590 of the donors, a V segment was called functional when productive rearrangements were above 56.7%, and segregating when the standard deviation between donors exceeded 5%. A statistical classification framework was built to diagnose cytomegalovirus status from the catalog of TCR beta chain sequences. V and J gene assignment, in a later analysis, came from comparing TCR nucleotide sequences with IMGT/GENE-DB human TR gene sequences. The TCRdist pipeline was used in a later analysis to assign CDR3 sequences and most-parsimonious VDJ recombination scenarios. In a later analysis, each TCR beta chain was defined by its CDR3 amino acid sequence together with its V-gene family, and reads without a unique V-gene family were excluded. To address suspected cross-contamination and a sequencing artifact, a later analysis removed a few hundred highly shared, low-generation-probability nucleotide sequences. In a later analysis, a clonal expansion index was calculated for each public chain from normalized within-repertoire ranks of inferred template counts. A later analysis computed generation probabilities with a VDJ recombination model fitted to out-of-frame rearrangements, and checked the results against IGoR. Hypergeometric tests were used in a later analysis to score TCR-TCR, TCR-HLA and TCR-CMV co-occurrence, with a repertoire-size bias correction applied to the TCR pairs. A later analysis estimated false discovery rates by permuting HLA or CMV assignments 20 times. A later analysis grouped co-occurring TCRs with DBSCAN, adding TCRdist sequence similarity when clustering within HLA-allele-positive subsets. Co-occurrence clustering excluded repertoires with fewer than 30,000 or more than 120,000 public chains, plus five with anomalous nucleotide sharing. TCRdb took over this immuneACCESS table, retaining in-frame rearrangements with V and J assigned. Such tables are incomplete; in checked studies, under half of the missing clones stem from an unresolved V gene, and the remainder is unexplained. That table furnishes V, J and clone size, whereas the DNA furnished D and trimming. Here the sample has 90,000 to 120,000 clones; less than 85% occur a single time. Approximately 5% of the sample is in the top ten clones.

The sequence was obtained from a woman between 18 and 30 years old in good health and CMV-seropositive. Sequencing was done on a sample of PBMCs. The chain employs TRBV28 and TRBJ2-7, with the D gene not confidently named. The CDR3 region has the sequence CASSLLNPGEQYF. The DNA sequence is given as TGTGCCAGCAGTTTACTAAACCCTGGCGAGCAGTACTTC.